This T cell receptor (beta chain) appears in the sequencing data of a study of beta chain features in type 1 diabetes. Germline lookup yields CDR1 SEHNR and CDR2 FQNEAQ (reference sequence). The CDR3 extends over 16 amino acids. The germline V and J ends were trimmed by 1 base and 3 bases, with 15 bases remaining between them. All of the isolated RNA was reverse transcribed, so expressed TCRB transcripts were sequenced. Using immunoSEQ multiplex PCR, the repertoire was profiled, and TCRdb retains in-frame clones only, with some absent. The repertoire holds roughly 160,000 clones, 6.5% to 10% seen once, with around 0.5% in the top ten. Worth noting for this clone: The antigen is undetermined.

Overall study results and limits: Insertion counts at VDJ junctions were lower in type 1 diabetes patients, who also showed more deletions there. TCRB CDR3 length was moderately but significantly reduced in all four CD4+ subsets of Type 1 diabetes patients.

Source material: central memory CD4+ T cells from blood. This receptor was taken from a woman between 18 and 29 years old with type 1 diabetes. J is TRBJ1-1 and V is TRBV7-9; tentatively, D is TRBD1 (5 bases). CDR3 protein: CASSLGGRGGDTEAFF. CDR3 DNA sequence: TGTGCCAGCAGCTTAGGGGGACGGGGGGGTGACACTGAAGCTTTCTTT. The complete variable domain, with remaining parts taken from reference TRBV7-9 and TRBJ1-1, reads DTGVSQNPRHKITKRGQNVTFRCDPISEHNRLYWYRQTLGQGPEFLTYFQNEAQLEKSRLLSDRFSAERPKGSFSTLEIQRTEQGDSAMYLCASSLGGRGGDTEAFFGQGTRLTVV.